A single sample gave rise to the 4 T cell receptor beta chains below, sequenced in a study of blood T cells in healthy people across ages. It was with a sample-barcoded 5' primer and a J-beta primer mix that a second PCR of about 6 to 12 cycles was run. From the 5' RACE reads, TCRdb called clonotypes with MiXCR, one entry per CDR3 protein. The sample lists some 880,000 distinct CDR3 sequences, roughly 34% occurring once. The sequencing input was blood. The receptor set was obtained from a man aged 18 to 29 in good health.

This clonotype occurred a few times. CDR3 nucleotide sequence: TGTGCCAGCAGGGGACAGGCTGTGGACGAGCAGTACTTC. This sequence encodes CASRGQAVDEQYF. The chain recombines TRBV2 with TRBJ2-7; 8 positions match TRBD1. Germline CDR1 and CDR2: SNHLY and FYNNEI. The V and J ends lost 6 bases and 5 bases, in that order; junction bases with no gene match: 6. This CDR3 comprises 13 residues. Full variable domain (missing parts from reference TRBV2 and TRBJ2-7): EPEVTQTPSHQVTQMGQEVILRCVPISNHLYFYWYRQILGQKVEFLVSFYNNEISEKSEIFDDQFSVERPDGSNFTLKIRSTKLEDSAMYFCASRGQAVDEQYFGPGTRLTVT.

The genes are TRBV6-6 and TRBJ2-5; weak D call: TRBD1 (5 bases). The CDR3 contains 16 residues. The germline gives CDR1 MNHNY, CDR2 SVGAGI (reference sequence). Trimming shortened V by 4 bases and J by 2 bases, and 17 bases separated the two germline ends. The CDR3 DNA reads TGTGCCAGCAGTTCGACAAAACAGGTTCGGCAAGAGACCCAGTACTTC. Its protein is CASSSTKQVRQETQYF.

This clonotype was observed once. In nucleotides, the CDR3 is TGTGCCAGCAGCTTAGTCTCACAGCCGACCTACGAGCAGTACTTC. This codes for CASSLVSQPTYEQYF. The V and J genes are TRBV7-2 and TRBJ2-7; D gene unclear. CDR3 length equals 15 residues. The V gene lost 1 base and the J gene lost 2 bases, with 12 bases spanning the gap. CDR1 and CDR2 (germline): SGHTA, FQGNSA.

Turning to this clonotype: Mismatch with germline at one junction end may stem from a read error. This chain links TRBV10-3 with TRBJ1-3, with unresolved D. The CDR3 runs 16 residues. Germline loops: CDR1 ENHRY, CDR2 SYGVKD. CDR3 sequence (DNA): TGTGCCATCAGTGAGTCCTTGGCACGCTCTGGAACCACCATATATTTT. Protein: CAISESLARSGTTIYF.